This TCR beta chain was sequenced during a study of blood T cell repertoires in COVID-19. Study context: COVID-19 samples from acute and convalescent phases originated in the United States, Italy and Spain.

Sequencing used immunoSEQ multiplex PCR; TCRdb keeps in-frame clones, though not all of them. This sample has 200,000 to 250,000 clones, with 65% to 85% found just once. Germline lookup yields CDR1 KGHSH and CDR2 LQKENI. The J segment lost 2 bases and the V segment lost 3 bases, leaving 6 bases of the junction unmatched. The CDR3 runs to 17 residues. This sequence was found in a woman aged 25-40 years with COVID-19, enrolled during active disease. What was sequenced was peripheral blood. This chain uses TRBV18 with TRBJ2-3, with TRBD2 matching over 12 bases. CDR3 nucleotides: TGTGCCAGCTCACCTTGGACTAGCGGGGTGATCACAGATACGCAGTATTTT. Its protein product is CASSPWTSGVITDTQYF.